This T cell receptor beta chain appears in the sequencing data of a study of T cells after yellow fever vaccination. Study-wide context: Fractions low in cell number were prepared with SMART-Seq v4 Ultra Low Input.

TCRdb fed the 5' RACE reads into MiXCR, producing one record per CDR3 protein. The top ten hold over 13% of the sample, which has just under 600,000 distinct CDR3 sequences, about 13% seen once. The CDR3 sequence is 15 residues long. Note on this clonotype: Antigen specificity is unknown. The junction departs from the called germline gene at one end, perhaps through a read error.

Study conclusions and caveats: Faster peaking, at day 5 versus 15, marked a secondary response that was weaker. Reappearance after the booster was seen for most primary-vaccination clones, at roughly 96% CD4 and roughly 90% CD8.

This receptor was identified in a man aged 30 to 39 who received the YFV17D yellow fever vaccine. The chain employs TRBV12-3 or TRBV12-4 and TRBJ2-7; 11 bases fit TRBD2. The specimen comprised PBMCs, sampled on the day of the yellow fever booster vaccination. As DNA, the CDR3 is TGTGCCAGCAGGCTCACCGGGACTAGCGGAGCCGCCCCATATTTC. Encoded protein: CASRLTGTSGAAPYF.